Listed below are T cell receptor beta chains from one sample, sequenced in a study of shared clonotypes between healthy human individuals. Assay used: immunoSEQ multiplex PCR; TCRdb lists only in-frame clones, some missing. The data show about 2.4 million clones, over 85% seen once. The source material was naive CD4+ T cells from PBMCs. Source of these receptors: a man aged 18 to 30 in good health. Some clones in this sample may be carry-over from other donors' samples. Each CDR3 is given with its conserved first and last residue. Fields, in order: clone size, D gene, J gene, V gene, CDR3 length, CDR3 DNA, CDR3 protein. D genes are given only for firm matches. Size values are once, few and many counts, or a class for expanded clones, and some rows have none.

. | . | TRBJ1-1 | TRBV28 | 12 | TGTGCCAGCACCACTGGGGGGCGAGTAGCTTTCTTT | CASTTGGRVAFF
. | TRBD1 | TRBJ1-2 | TRBV6-5 | 14 | TGTGCCAGCACCAAGGGACAGGGGGTTTCTGGCTACACCTTC | CASTKGQGVSGYTF
. | . | TRBJ1-1 | TRBV29-1 | 14 | TGCAGCGCTCGGGCGGTCCTCACACACACTGAAGCTTTCTTT | CSARAVLTHTEAFF
. | TRBD1 | TRBJ2-3 | TRBV7-2 | 15 | TGTGCCAGCAGCTTATTCAGGGGGTACACAGATACGCAGTATTTT | CASSLFRGYTDTQYF
. | TRBD1 | TRBJ1-1 | TRBV9 | 14 | TGTGCCAGCAGCCCCAGGACAGGGAACACTGAAGCTTTCTTT | CASSPRTGNTEAFF
. | . | TRBJ1-5 | TRBV4-1 | 14 | TGCGCCAGCAGCCAACCGGGCGCCGGTCAGCCCCAGCATTTT | CASSQPGAGQPQHF
once | . | TRBJ2-7 | TRBV27 | 15 | TGTGCCAGCAGTTTCCGGCCCCAATCCTCCTACGAGCAGTACTTC | CASSFRPQSSYEQYF
. | . | TRBJ2-3 | TRBV4-1 | 15 | TGCGCCAGCAGCCTGGGGCAGGAAAAAGCCGATACGCAGTATTTT | CASSLGQEKADTQYF
. | . | TRBJ1-1 | TRBV6-6 | 12 | TGTGCCAGCAGTGCCCCAGTAGACGGAGCTTTCTTT | CASSAPVDGAFF
. | TRBD1 | TRBJ1-2 | TRBV4-1 | 18 | TGCGCCAGCAGCCAGACCTTTCGGACAGGGGCCTCCGAGAGGGGCTACACCTTC | CASSQTFRTGASERGYTF
. | . | TRBJ2-2 | TRBV7-2 | 16 | TGTGCCAGCAGCCAACAGGGAACTTATCGCGTCGGGGAGCTGTTTTTT | CASSQQGTYRVGELFF
. | . | TRBJ1-3 | TRBV18 | 16 | TGTGCCAGCTCACGCACACTACTAGTGGACCGAAACACCATATATTTT | CASSRTLLVDRNTIYF
once | TRBD2 | TRBJ2-7 | TRBV7-9 | 14 | TGTGCCAGCAGCTTCAGCGGGAGGGAATACGAGCAGTACTTC | CASSFSGREYEQYF
. | . | TRBJ1-5 | TRBV19 | 14 | TGTGCCAGTAGTCCCCACGGGGCGGCTCAGCCCCAGCATTTT | CASSPHGAAQPQHF
. | TRBD1 | TRBJ1-1 | TRBV6-1 | 15 | TGTGCCAGCAGTGAGACAGGGGGAACGAACACTGAAGCTTTCTTT | CASSETGGTNTEAFF
once | TRBD1 | TRBJ1-2 | TRBV9 | 15 | TGTGCCAGCAGCCCTCAATTAGGGACAGTCTATGGCTACACCTTC | CASSPQLGTVYGYTF
. | TRBD1 | TRBJ1-4 | TRBV5-4 | 14 | TGTGCCAGCAGCGACCGGGACAGTCGGGAAAAACTGTTTTTT | CASSDRDSREKLFF
. | . | TRBJ2-5 | TRBV7-8 | 13 | TGTGCCAGCAGCTCCGCTAGGGTCGGGACCCAGTACTTC | CASSSARVGTQYF
. | . | TRBJ2-5 | TRBV5-1 | 14 | TGCGCCAGCAGCTTCGGGACGCCCCAAGAGACCCAGTACTTC | CASSFGTPQETQYF
. | . | TRBJ1-1 | TRBV4-1 | 13 | TGCGCCAGCAGCCAAGATCGTCGTCGAGGGGCTTTCTTT | CASSQDRRRGAFF
. | TRBD2 | TRBJ2-1 | TRBV5-6 | 15 | TGTGCCAGCAGCCGGGGACTAGCGGAATACAATGAGCAGTTCTTC | CASSRGLAEYNEQFF
once | . | TRBJ1-5 | TRBV7-9 | 12 | TGTGCCAGCAGCTTAGTCGGGCCGGCGACGCATTTT | CASSLVGPATHF
. | TRBD2 | TRBJ2-5 | TRBV19 | 16 | TGTGCCAGTAGTTTGGGACTAGCGGGAGGGCCAGAGACCCAGTACTTC | CASSLGLAGGPETQYF
. | TRBD1 | TRBJ2-3 | TRBV2 | 14 | TGTGCCAGCAGATTGGACAGGGGCCCAGATACGCAGTATTTT | CASRLDRGPDTQYF
. | . | TRBJ1-2 | TRBV14 | 19 | TGTGCCAGCAGCCAAGAGAACCTGTTGGGCAGAAAATTTAACTATGGCTACACCTTC | CASSQENLLGRKFNYGYTF
. | . | TRBJ2-7 | TRBV7-2 | 13 | TGTGCCAGCAGCTCCCGGACGGGAGAACAGCAGTACTTC | CASSSRTGEQQYF
. | . | TRBJ1-6 | TRBV5-1 | 13 | TGCGCCAGCAGCTTGGTAGGGCGATCACCCCTCCACTTT | CASSLVGRSPLHF
. | . | TRBJ2-7 | TRBV28 | 13 | TGTGCCAGCAGTTTACCTCACGGGACGGAGCAGTACTTC | CASSLPHGTEQYF
few | . | TRBJ2-2 | TRBV7-9 | 15 | TGTGCCAGCAGCTTAGGGGCGACGAACACCGGGGAGCTGTTTTTT | CASSLGATNTGELFF
. | TRBD1 | TRBJ1-1 | TRBV5-1 | 14 | TGCGCCAGCGGACGACAGGGGAGGGACACTGAAGCTTTCTTT | CASGRQGRDTEAFF
. | . | TRBJ2-7 | TRBV18 | 11 | TGTGCCAGCTCACGTGCGGAGAAGCAGTACTTC | CASSRAEKQYF
once | . | TRBJ1-1 | TRBV7-3 | 15 | TGTGCCAGCAGCCTTGGACCGACCGTGGGCACTGAAGCTTTCTTT | CASSLGPTVGTEAFF
. | TRBD1 | TRBJ2-5 | TRBV5-5 | 14 | TGTGCCAGCAGGGGGACAGGGGGCGGAGAGACCCAGTACTTC | CASRGTGGGETQYF
. | TRBD2 | TRBJ2-5 | TRBV4-1 | 16 | TGCGCCAGCAGCCAAACCGCCGGGGGGGATCAAGAGACCCAGTACTTC | CASSQTAGGDQETQYF
. | TRBD2 | TRBJ2-3 | TRBV7-9 | 15 | TGTGCCAGCAGCCCCATGGGCGGGAGGACAGATACGCAGTATTTT | CASSPMGGRTDTQYF
. | TRBD1 | TRBJ2-3 | TRBV29-1 | 13 | TGCAGCGGCGGACAGGGAAACACAGATACGCAGTATTTT | CSGGQGNTDTQYF
. | TRBD1 | TRBJ1-1 | TRBV2 | 15 | TGTGCCAGCAGACCCGACAGGGGGCGTGACACTGAAGCTTTCTTT | CASRPDRGRDTEAFF
once | TRBD2 | TRBJ2-7 | TRBV5-1 | 15 | TGCGCCAGCAGCTATTCTGGCGGGAGTAGTTACGAGCAGTACTTC | CASSYSGGSSYEQYF
. | TRBD2 | TRBJ2-1 | TRBV27 | 16 | TGTGCCAGCGCCCGGACTAGCGGGATGAGGGACAATGAGCAGTTCTTC | CASARTSGMRDNEQFF
. | TRBD1 | TRBJ2-3 | TRBV5-4 | 17 | TGTGCCAGCAGCTTACGACAGGGGCGGGAACGCACAGATACGCAGTATTTT | CASSLRQGRERTDTQYF
. | . | TRBJ1-3 | TRBV5-6 | 16 | TGTGCCAGCAGCTTACTCGGTAGGGACTCTGGAAACACCATATATTTT | CASSLLGRDSGNTIYF
. | TRBD1 | TRBJ2-2 | TRBV27 | 16 | TGTGCCAGCAGTTCCGCCGACAGGGCCCTCCTCCGGGAGCTGTTTTTT | CASSSADRALLRELFF
. | . | TRBJ2-1 | TRBV30 | 14 | TGTGCCTGGAGTGAGGTCGGGGTAGACAATGAGCAGTTCTTC | CAWSEVGVDNEQFF
. | . | TRBJ2-4 | TRBV6-5 | 15 | TGTGCCAGCAGTGCCCAGGGAGTAGCCAAAAACATTCAGTACTTC | CASSAQGVAKNIQYF
. | . | TRBJ2-7 | TRBV28 | 13 | TGTGCCAGCAGTGTAGGGGCATGGAACGAGCAGTACTTC | CASSVGAWNEQYF
. | TRBD2 | TRBJ2-2 | TRBV5-1 | 15 | TGCGCCAGCGGCCCTAGCGGGAGCTGGACCGGGGAGCTGTTTTTT | CASGPSGSWTGELFF
. | . | TRBJ2-5 | TRBV18 | 16 | . | CASAIVGPGGQETQYF
. | . | TRBJ2-5 | TRBV25-1 | 14 | TGTGCCAGCAGTGATCGTGGTAGCCAAGAGACCCAGTACTTC | CASSDRGSQETQYF
once | TRBD2 | TRBJ2-2 | TRBV28 | 16 | TGTGCCAGCAGTTTGCGTGGCGGGAGGGCCACCGGGGAGCTGTTTTTT | CASSLRGGRATGELFF
. | . | TRBJ1-2 | TRBV28 | 14 | TGTGCCAGCAGTCACAACGGTCTTAACTATGGCTACACCTTC | CASSHNGLNYGYTF
. | . | TRBJ2-3 | TRBV10-1 | 14 | TGCGCCAGCAGTGAGTCTTTAAGCACAGATACGCAGTATTTT | CASSESLSTDTQYF
. | . | TRBJ2-3 | TRBV5-4 | 14 | TGTGCCAGCAGCTTGTACTACCGCACAGATACGCAGTATTTT | CASSLYYRTDTQYF
. | TRBD1 | TRBJ1-1 | TRBV5-8 | 13 | TGTGCCAGCAGCCCCGGACAGGGTACTGAAGCTTTCTTT | CASSPGQGTEAFF
. | . | TRBJ2-5 | TRBV9 | 14 | TGTGCCAGCAGCGTTGGGGGGAGTCACGAGACCCAGTACTTC | CASSVGGSHETQYF